This T cell receptor (beta chain) originates from a study of shared clonotypes between healthy human individuals. With regard to this clone: The antigen is not known.

CD4+ cells underwent separation, giving CD45RA+ naive and CD45RA-negative memory subsets. Study observations and caveats: At large depth, rarefaction still showed sorted-subset sequencing to be incomplete. The researchers took only blood, and tissue repertoires probably look different.

Between the trimmed V and J ends, which lost 1 base and 6 bases, there was a span of 10 bases. CDR3 length: 14 residues. Germline V gene lookup returns CDR1 KGHSH and CDR2 LQKENI. Sorted-subset replicate PCR reactions contained roughly 200 ng DNA, corresponding to approximately 30,000 T cell genomes. TCRdb keeps only in-frame clones here, not all; method: immunoSEQ multiplex PCR. The table has 1 million to 1.3 million clones, 70% to 80% seen once. Input material: memory CD4+ T cells from PBMCs. Specified subset: CD45RA-negative fraction. This sequence was found in a man aged 18 to 29 in good health. Some clones in this sample may be carry-over from other donors' samples. This rearrangement joins TRBV18 to TRBJ2-1; D is tentatively TRBD1 or TRBD2 (5 bases each). The CDR3, as DNA: TGTGCCAGCTCACCACAGAGGGGACCCAATGAGCAGTTCTTC. Protein: CASSPQRGPNEQFF.